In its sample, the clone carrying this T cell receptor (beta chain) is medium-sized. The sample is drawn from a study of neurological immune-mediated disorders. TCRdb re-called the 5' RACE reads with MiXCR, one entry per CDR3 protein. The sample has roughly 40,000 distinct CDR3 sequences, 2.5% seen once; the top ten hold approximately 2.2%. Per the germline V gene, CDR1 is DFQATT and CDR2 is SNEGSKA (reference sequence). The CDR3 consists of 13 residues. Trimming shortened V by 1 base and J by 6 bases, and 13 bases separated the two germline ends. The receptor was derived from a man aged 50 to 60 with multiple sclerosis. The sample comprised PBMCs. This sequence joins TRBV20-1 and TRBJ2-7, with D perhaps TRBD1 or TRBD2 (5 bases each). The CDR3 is CSARASNGGEQYF. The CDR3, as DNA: TGCAGTGCTAGAGCCTCCAATGGGGGCGAGCAGTACTTC.